This TCR beta chain appears in the sequencing data of a study of control samples from healthy donors and cancer patients. Assay: immunoSEQ multiplex PCR; the TCRdb copy retains only in-frame clones and omits some. The sample contains about 100,000 clones, approximately 93% of which appear only once. Sample: blood. The origin of this receptor is a man between 18 and 29 years old in good health.

CDR3 DNA sequence: TGTGCCAGCAGCTCACGGACCTTAAGTTCTGGAAACACCATATATTTT. Encoded protein: CASSSRTLSSGNTIYF. The J gene is TRBJ1-3, the V gene TRBV9; D is unresolved. Germline V CDR1 and CDR2: SGDLS, YYNGEE. V was trimmed by 4 bases and J by 1 base, leaving 15 bases between them. The CDR3 length is 16 residues.